Listed below are T cell receptor beta chains from one sample, sequenced in a study of blood T cell repertoires in COVID-19. Sequencing was performed with immunoSEQ multiplex PCR; in TCRdb, only in-frame clones are kept and a portion is missing. The sample yields roughly 140,000 clones, around 83% seen once. Specimen: peripheral blood. The receptors derive from a woman aged 80 or over with acute or convalescent COVID-19. Both conserved end residues are part of each CDR3. Not all rows give a size; the values are once, few, many and, for expanded clones, a class.

TRBJ2-5,TRBV4-1,NA,CASSQAGHFQETQYF
TRBJ1-1,TRBV7-9,NA,CASSPRGMNTEAFF
TRBJ2-1,TRBV9,NA,CASNTGTGGKNEQFF
TRBJ2-7,TRBV14,NA,CASSPTGTSGRGYEQYF
TRBJ2-1,TRBV5-4,NA,CASSFGGRKENEQFF
TRBJ2-7,TRBV7-8,NA,CASSSAGGVHEQYF
TRBJ2-3,TRBV7-2,NA,CASSFVGPITDTQYF
TRBJ2-1,TRBV28,NA,CASSGLAGGRIRYNEQFF
TRBJ1-1,TRBV6-4,NA,CASSAGTALEAFF
TRBJ1-2,TRBV6-5,few,CASRPTGVGYGYTF
TRBJ1-1,TRBV7-9,NA,CASSPNLNTEAFF
TRBJ2-7,TRBV4-1,NA,CASSQETGGWYEQYF
TRBJ2-1,TRBV4-1,NA,CASSRRDSNYNEQFF
TRBJ1-5,TRBV19,NA,CASSRQGEGNQPQHF
TRBJ1-1,TRBV5-6,few,CASSLFGRAFF
TRBJ1-1,TRBV18,NA,CASSPRQKAEAFF
TRBJ2-5,TRBV5-1,NA,CASSPQPQGSETQYF
TRBJ2-7,TRBV2,NA,CASMRDVNYEQYF
TRBJ2-3,TRBV5-4,NA,CASSSTPGGGTDTQYF
TRBJ1-2,TRBV27,few,CASSLDRVGTYYGYTF
TRBJ2-7,TRBV28,once,CASSDILGDRKLYEQYF
TRBJ2-1,TRBV7-9,many,CASSQEREGLEQFF
TRBJ1-5,TRBV19,NA,CASSWGGQALKRNQPQHF
TRBJ1-3,TRBV10-3,NA,CAISEISVVNTIYF
TRBJ2-7,TRBV5-6,NA,CASSPHPWSSYEQYF
TRBJ2-7,TRBV28,NA,CASSNPGTPTVEQYF
TRBJ2-1,TRBV5-1,NA,CASSHGTERGNEQFF
TRBJ2-2,TRBV7-7,NA,CASSRGTANTGELFF
TRBJ2-7,TRBV7-9,NA,CASSRTGFYEQYF
TRBJ2-1,TRBV18,NA,CASSTQSGGSYNEQFF
TRBJ2-1,TRBV28,NA,CASMLSSGRAVVDEQFF
TRBJ1-2,TRBV5-4,NA,CASSLPAIETGPRGGYTF
TRBJ2-7,TRBV7-9,NA,CASSTDSNLHEQYF
TRBJ2-1,TRBV7-2,NA,CASSLGTGTYNEQFF
TRBJ1-3,TRBV24-1,few,CATSDGRGAGNTIYF
TRBJ2-4,TRBV9,NA,CASSGEQGAKNIQYF
TRBJ1-6,TRBV10-3,NA,CAISTGFGDSPLHF
TRBJ2-5,TRBV2,NA,CASRDRGRQETQYF
TRBJ1-1,TRBV5-6,NA,CASSLAGTTEAFF
TRBJ2-5,TRBV4-1,NA,CASSPLPVETQYF
TRBJ2-5,TRBV30,NA,CAWSRTGGGGTQYF
TRBJ1-1,TRBV7-8,NA,CASSDNRGNTEAFF
TRBJ2-1,TRBV2,NA,CASSEALQGYNEQFF
TRBJ2-3,TRBV6-5,NA,CASSDRTDTQYF
TRBJ2-1,TRBV6-5,once,CASSPSLWRDEQFF
TRBJ2-2,TRBV5-1,NA,CASSLLLDTGELFF
TRBJ2-7,TRBV4-1,NA,CASSQIQGDLYEQYF
TRBJ1-1,TRBV12-3/TRBV12-4,few,CASRKTENTEAFF
TRBJ2-3,TRBV7-3,NA,CASSPKLAGLHTQYF
TRBJ2-7,TRBV19,NA,CASSSGTGDYEQYF
TRBJ1-4,TRBV27,NA,CASSSWGATNEKLFF
TRBJ1-4,TRBV5-1,NA,CASSGGTANEKLFF
TRBJ1-2,TRBV6-5,NA,CAIRTGAYGYTF
TRBJ2-7,TRBV6-5,NA,CASSYSTGSSYEQYF
TRBJ2-7,TRBV4-1,once,CASSQDPEYEQYF
TRBJ2-7,TRBV7-6,NA,CASSATGGLSLEQYF
TRBJ2-1,TRBV5-6,NA,CASSWGQGAVEQFF